This T cell receptor (beta chain) comes out of a study of monozygotic twins with inflammatory bowel disease. Overall study results and limits: Distinction of different T cell subtypes was not possible. The data gave no support to a single strong IBD-associated signal or clonotype.

As regards this clonotype: Its antigen is unidentified.

The CDR3 covers 15 residues. From germline, CDR1 is LNHDA and CDR2 SQIVND (reference sequence). In preparing each TCR library, roughly 4,000 ng of total RNA was used. No DNA is given; TCRdb re-called the 5' RACE reads and lists each CDR3 protein once. The specimen's table records about 350,000 distinct CDR3 sequences. This receptor was taken from a human donor with ulcerative colitis or Crohn's disease, or a healthy co-twin of an affected twin (not recorded which). The rearrangement links TRBV19 to TRBJ2-1; the D gene TCRdb calls, TRBD2, cannot be checked with no DNA. The sample was blood. CDR3 in amino acids: CASSIRDQSYNEQFF.